The 3 T cell receptor beta chains below come from one sample, sequenced in a study of cytomegalovirus exposure and HLA in healthy donors. Primers for the PCR totalled 60 Vbeta and 13 Jbeta. This table comes from immunoSEQ multiplex PCR, and its TCRdb copy is limited to in-frame clones, with some not included. The sample shows 160,000 or so clones, 65% to 85% of them seen only once. Sequenced: PBMCs. The receptor source for this set is a woman younger than 30 in good health and CMV-seronegative.

The chain is built from TRBV6-1 and TRBJ1-2, with unresolved D. V was pared by 6 bases and J by 8 bases, with 10 bases between. The CDR3 is made up of 11 amino acids. The germline CDR1 and CDR2 sequences are MNHNS and SASEGT. The CDR3 spells CASSEWSGYTF. CDR3 nucleotide sequence: TGTGCCAGCAGCGAGTGGAGCGGCTACACCTTC.

The V gene is TRBV5-1, the J gene TRBJ2-5; D possibly corresponds to TRBD1 (5 bases). The CDR3 covers 16 residues. V dropped 2 bases and J dropped 0 bases, with 14 bases sitting between them. Germline lookup yields CDR1 SGHRS and CDR2 YFSETQ. In DNA, the CDR3 is TGCGCCAGCAGCTTCATCCCCGACAGATACCAAGAGACCCAGTACTTC. It translates to CASSFIPDRYQETQYF.

The rearrangement uses TRBV5-5 and TRBJ1-2, with a weak D call TRBD1 (5 bases). This CDR3 has 15 amino acids. Germline-derived CDR1 and CDR2 are SGHKS and YYEKEE (reference sequence). Trimming cost V 1 base and J 4 bases, with 14 bases left between them. The CDR3 region has the DNA TGTGCCAGCAGCTTGTCCGCAGGGAGGGCCTATGGCTACACCTTC. Residues: CASSLSAGRAYGYTF.